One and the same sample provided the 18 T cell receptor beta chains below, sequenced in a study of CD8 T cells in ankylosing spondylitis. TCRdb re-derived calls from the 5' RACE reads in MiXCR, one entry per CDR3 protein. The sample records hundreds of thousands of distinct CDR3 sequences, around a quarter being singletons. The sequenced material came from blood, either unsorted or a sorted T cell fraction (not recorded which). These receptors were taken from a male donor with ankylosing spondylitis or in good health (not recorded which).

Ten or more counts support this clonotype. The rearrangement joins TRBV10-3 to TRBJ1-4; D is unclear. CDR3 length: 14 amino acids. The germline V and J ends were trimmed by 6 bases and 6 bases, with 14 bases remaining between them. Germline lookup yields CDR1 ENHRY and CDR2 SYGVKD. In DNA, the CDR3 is TGTGCCATCAGGTCAGGCCCCTCTGATGAAAAACTGTTTTTT. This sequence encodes CAIRSGPSDEKLFF.

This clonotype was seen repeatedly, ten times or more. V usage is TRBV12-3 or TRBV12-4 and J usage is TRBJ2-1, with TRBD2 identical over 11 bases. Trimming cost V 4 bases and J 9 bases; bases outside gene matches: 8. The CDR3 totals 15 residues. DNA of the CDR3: TGTGCCAGCAGTTACGTAGCGGGAGGGGTCGGTGAGCAGTTCTTC. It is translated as CASSYVAGGVGEQFF.

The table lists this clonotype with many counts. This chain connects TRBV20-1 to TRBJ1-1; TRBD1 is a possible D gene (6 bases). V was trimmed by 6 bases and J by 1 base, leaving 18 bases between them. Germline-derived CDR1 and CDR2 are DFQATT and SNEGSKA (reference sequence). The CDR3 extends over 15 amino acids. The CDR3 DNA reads TGCAGTGCCCGGGGGGGGGCGTTTGGGAACACTGAAGCTTTCTTT. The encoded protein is CSARGGAFGNTEAFF.

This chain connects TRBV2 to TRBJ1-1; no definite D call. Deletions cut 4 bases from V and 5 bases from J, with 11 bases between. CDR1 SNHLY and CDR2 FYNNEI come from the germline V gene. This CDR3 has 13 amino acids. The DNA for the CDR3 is TGTGCCAGCAGTGTTCAGACTTCTACTGAAGCTTTCTTT. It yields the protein CASSVQTSTEAFF.

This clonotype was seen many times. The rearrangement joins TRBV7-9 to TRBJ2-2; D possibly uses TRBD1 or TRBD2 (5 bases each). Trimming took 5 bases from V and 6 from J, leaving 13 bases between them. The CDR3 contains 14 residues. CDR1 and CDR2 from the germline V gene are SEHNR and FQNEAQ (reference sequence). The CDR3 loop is CASSELGASGELFF. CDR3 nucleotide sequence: TGTGCCAGCAGCGAACTAGGGGCCTCCGGGGAGCTGTTTTTT.

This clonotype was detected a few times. The CDR3: CSARSLGGNQPQHF. CDR3 coding DNA: TGCAGTGCTAGATCCCTCGGGGGAAATCAGCCCCAGCATTTT. The chain links TRBV20-1 to TRBJ1-5, with D perhaps TRBD1 (5 bases). The ends were cut back, 2 bases at V and 4 bases at J, with 12 bases in the middle. The CDR3 loop spans 14 amino acids. Germline lookup yields CDR1 DFQATT and CDR2 SNEGSKA (reference sequence).

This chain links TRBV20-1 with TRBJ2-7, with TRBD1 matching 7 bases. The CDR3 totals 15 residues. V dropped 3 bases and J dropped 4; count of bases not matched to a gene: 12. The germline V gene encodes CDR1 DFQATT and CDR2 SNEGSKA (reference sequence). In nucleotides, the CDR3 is TGCAGTGCTAGTCGCATACAGGGGCGTTCTTACGAGCAGTACTTC. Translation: CSASRIQGRSYEQYF.

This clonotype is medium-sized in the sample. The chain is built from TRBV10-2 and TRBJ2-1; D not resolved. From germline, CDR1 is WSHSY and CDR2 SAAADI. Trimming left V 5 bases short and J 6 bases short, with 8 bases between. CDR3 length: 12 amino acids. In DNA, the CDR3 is TGCGCCAGCAGTCAAGCCGCCAATGAGCAGTTCTTC. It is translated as CASSQAANEQFF.

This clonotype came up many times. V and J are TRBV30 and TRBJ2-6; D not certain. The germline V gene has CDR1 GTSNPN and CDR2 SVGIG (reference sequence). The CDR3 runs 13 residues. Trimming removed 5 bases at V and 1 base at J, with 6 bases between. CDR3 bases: TGTGCCTGGCAGGTATCTGGGGCCAACGTCCTGACTTTC. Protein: CAWQVSGANVLTF.

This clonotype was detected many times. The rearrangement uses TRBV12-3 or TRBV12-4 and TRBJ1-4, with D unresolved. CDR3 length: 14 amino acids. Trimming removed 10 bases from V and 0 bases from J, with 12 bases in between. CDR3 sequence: CATGLTTTNEKLFF. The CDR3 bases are TGTGCCACAGGTCTCACCACAACTAATGAAAAACTGTTTTTT.

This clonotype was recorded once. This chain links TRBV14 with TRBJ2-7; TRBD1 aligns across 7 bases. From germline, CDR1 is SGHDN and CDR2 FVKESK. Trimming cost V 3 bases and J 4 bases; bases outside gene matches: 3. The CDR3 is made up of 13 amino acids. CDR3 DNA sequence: TGTGCCAGCAGCCAGGACAGGTGGTACGAGCAGTACTTC. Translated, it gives CASSQDRWYEQYF.

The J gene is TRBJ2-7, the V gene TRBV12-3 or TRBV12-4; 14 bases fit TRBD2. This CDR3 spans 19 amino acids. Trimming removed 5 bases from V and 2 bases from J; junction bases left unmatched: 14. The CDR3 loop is CASSRSLGLAGVSAYEQYF. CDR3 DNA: TGTGCCAGCAGTCGCTCCTTGGGACTAGCGGGAGTAAGTGCCTACGAGCAGTACTTC.

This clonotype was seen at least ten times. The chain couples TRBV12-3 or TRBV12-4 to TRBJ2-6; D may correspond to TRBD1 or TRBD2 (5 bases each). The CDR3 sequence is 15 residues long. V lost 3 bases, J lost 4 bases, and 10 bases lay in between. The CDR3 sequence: CASSFRGVGANVLTF. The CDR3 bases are TGTGCCAGCAGTTTCCGAGGGGTCGGGGCCAACGTCCTGACTTTC.

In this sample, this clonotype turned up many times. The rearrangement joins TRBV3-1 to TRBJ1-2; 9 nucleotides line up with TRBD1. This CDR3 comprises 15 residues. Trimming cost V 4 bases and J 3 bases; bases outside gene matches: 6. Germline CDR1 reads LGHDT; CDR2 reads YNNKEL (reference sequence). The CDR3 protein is CASSPGTGSDYGYTF. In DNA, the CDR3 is TGTGCCAGCAGCCCCGGGACAGGGAGTGACTATGGCTACACCTTC.

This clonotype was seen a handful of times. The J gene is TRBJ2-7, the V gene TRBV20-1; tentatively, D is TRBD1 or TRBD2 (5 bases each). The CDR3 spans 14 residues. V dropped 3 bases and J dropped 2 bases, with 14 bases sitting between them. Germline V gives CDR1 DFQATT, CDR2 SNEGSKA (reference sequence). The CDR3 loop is CSASGLGDPYEQYF. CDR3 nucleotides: TGCAGTGCTAGTGGATTGGGGGATCCCTACGAGCAGTACTTC.

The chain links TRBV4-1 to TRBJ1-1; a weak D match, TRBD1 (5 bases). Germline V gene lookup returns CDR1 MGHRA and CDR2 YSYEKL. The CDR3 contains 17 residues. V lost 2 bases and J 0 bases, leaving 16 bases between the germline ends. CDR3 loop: CASSQHIKQGVNTEAFF. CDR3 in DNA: TGCGCCAGCAGCCAACATATAAAGCAGGGAGTGAACACTGAAGCTTTCTTT.

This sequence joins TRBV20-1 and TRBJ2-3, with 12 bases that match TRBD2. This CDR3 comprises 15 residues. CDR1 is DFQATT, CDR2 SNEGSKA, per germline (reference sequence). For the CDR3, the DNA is TGCAGAGCCGACGGGACTAGCGGGAGCACAGATACGCAGTATTTT. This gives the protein CRADGTSGSTDTQYF.

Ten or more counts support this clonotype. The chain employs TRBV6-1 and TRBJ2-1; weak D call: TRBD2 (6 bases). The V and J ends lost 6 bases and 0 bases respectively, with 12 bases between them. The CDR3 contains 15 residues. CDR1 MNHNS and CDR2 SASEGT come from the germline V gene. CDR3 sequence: CASSETSSSYNEQFF. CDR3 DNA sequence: TGTGCCAGCAGCGAGACTAGTAGCTCCTACAATGAGCAGTTCTTC.